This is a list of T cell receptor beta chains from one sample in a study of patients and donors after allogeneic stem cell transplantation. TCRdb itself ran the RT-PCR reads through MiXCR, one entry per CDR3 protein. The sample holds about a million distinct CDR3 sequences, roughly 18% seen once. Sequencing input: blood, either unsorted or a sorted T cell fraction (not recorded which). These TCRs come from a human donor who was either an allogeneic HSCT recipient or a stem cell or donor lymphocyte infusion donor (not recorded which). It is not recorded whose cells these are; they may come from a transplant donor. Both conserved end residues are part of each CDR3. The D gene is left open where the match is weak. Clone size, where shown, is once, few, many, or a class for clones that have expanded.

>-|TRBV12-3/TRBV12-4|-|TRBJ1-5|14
CASSFGATNQPQHF
TGTGCCAGCAGTTTCGGGGCGACCAATCAGCCCCAGCATTTT
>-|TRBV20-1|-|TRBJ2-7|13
CSAIRTVTYEQYF
TGCAGTGCTATAAGGACAGTTACCTACGAGCAGTACTTC
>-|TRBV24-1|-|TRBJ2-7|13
CATSDSGREEQYF
TGTGCCACCAGTGATTCTGGACGTGAAGAGCAGTACTTC
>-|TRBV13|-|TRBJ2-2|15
CASSSYMQNTGELFF
TGTGCCAGCAGCTCCTACATGCAGAACACCGGGGAGCTGTTTTTT
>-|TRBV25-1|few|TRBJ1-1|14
CASIEGGRTTEAFF
TGTGCCAGCATTGAAGGGGGGCGGACCACTGAAGCTTTCTTT
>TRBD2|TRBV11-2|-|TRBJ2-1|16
CASSKFLADSYNEQFF
TGTGCCAGCAGCAAGTTTCTAGCGGACTCCTACAATGAGCAGTTCTTC
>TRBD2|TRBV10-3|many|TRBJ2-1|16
CAIDPGLAGVYNEQFF
TGTGCCATCGATCCGGGACTAGCGGGAGTTTACAATGAGCAGTTCTTC
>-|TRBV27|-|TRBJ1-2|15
CASSLGNPGYYGYTF
TGTGCCAGCAGCCTGGGGAACCCAGGGTACTATGGCTACACCTTC
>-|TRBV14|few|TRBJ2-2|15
CASSLLPLNTGELFF
TGTGCCAGCAGCCTCCTGCCGCTGAACACCGGGGAGCTGTTTTTT
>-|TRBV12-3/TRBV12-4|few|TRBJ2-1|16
CASSLIPSGSYNEQFF
TGTGCCAGCAGTTTGATTCCAAGCGGCTCCTACAATGAGCAGTTCTTC
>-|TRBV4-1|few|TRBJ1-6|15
CASSQGGGQRSPLHF
TGCGCCAGCAGCCAAGGAGGAGGGCAGCGTTCACCCCTCCACTTT
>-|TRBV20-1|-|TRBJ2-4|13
CSAFLRAKNIQYF
TGCAGTGCTTTTCTAAGAGCCAAAAACATTCAGTACTTC
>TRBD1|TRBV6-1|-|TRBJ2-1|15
CASRTAGTGRNEQFF
TGTGCCAGCAGAACAGCCGGGACAGGTCGGAATGAGCAGTTCTTC
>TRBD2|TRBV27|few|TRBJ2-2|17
CASNNPLAGGNTGELFF
TGTGCCAGCAACAACCCACTGGCGGGGGGAAACACCGGGGAGCTGTTTTTT
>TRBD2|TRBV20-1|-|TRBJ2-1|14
CSARVAGAFNEQFF
TGCAGTGCTAGAGTAGCGGGAGCGTTCAATGAGCAGTTCTTC
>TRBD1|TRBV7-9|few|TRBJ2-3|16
CASSVGQGATTDTQYF
TGTGCCAGCAGCGTGGGACAGGGGGCGACCACAGATACGCAGTATTTT
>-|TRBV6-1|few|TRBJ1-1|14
CASSGPQANTEAFF
TGTGCCAGCAGTGGGCCTCAGGCAAACACTGAAGCTTTCTTT
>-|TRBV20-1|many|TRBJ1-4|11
CSAREYEKLFF
TGCAGTGCTAGAGAATATGAAAAACTGTTTTTT
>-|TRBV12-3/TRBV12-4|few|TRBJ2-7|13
CASSLAHPPGQYF
TGTGCCAGCAGTTTAGCGCACCCTCCGGGGCAGTACTTC
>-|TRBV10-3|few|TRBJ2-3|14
CAISEWGSTDTQYF
TGTGCCATCAGTGAGTGGGGTTCCACAGATACGCAGTATTTT
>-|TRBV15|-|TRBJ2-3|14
CATSEGGRTDTQYF
TGTGCCACCAGTGAAGGGGGGCGAACAGATACGCAGTATTTT
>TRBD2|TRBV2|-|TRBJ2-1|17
CASSFPIAGGSYNEQFF
TGTGCCAGCAGTTTCCCAATAGCGGGGGGTTCCTACAATGAGCAGTTCTTC
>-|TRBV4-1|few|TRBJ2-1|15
CASSQVGARGNEQFF
TGCGCCAGCAGCCAAGTGGGGGCGAGGGGGAATGAGCAGTTCTTC
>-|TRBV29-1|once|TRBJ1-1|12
CSVGGDATEAFF
TGCAGCGTTGGGGGGGACGCCACTGAAGCTTTCTTT
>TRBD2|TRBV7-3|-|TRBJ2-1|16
CASSLRGGLTYNEQFF
TGTGCCAGCAGCCTCCGCGGGGGTCTTACCTACAATGAGCAGTTCTTC
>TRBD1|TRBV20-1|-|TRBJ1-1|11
CSARDSQGAFF
TGCAGTGCTCGGGACTCACAGGGGGCTTTCTTT
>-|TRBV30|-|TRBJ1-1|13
CAWSRGRNTEAFF
TGTGCCTGGAGTCGGGGGAGGAACACTGAAGCTTTCTTT
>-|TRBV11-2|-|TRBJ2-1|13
CASSLRSHNEQFF
TGTGCCAGCAGCTTACGGTCCCACAATGAGCAGTTCTTC
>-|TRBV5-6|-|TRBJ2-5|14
CASSLDLAGETQYF
TGTGCCAGCAGCTTGGACCTAGCTGGGGAGACCCAGTACTTC
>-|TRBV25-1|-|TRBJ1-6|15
CASSESAGNNSPLHF
TGTGCCAGCAGTGAATCGGCGGGGAATAATTCACCCCTCCACTTT
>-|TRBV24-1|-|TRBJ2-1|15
CATSEPQGGYNEQFF
TGTGCCACCAGTGAACCTCAGGGCGGTTACAATGAGCAGTTCTTC
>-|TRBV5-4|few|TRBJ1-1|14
CASSPWAGATEAFF
TGTGCCAGCAGCCCCTGGGCAGGAGCCACTGAAGCTTTCTTT
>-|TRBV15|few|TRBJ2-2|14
CATSRDRTPGELFF
TGTGCCACCAGCAGAGATCGGACACCCGGGGAGCTGTTTTTT
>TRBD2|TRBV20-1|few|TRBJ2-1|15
CSARPGLAGVNEQFF
TGCAGTGCTAGGCCGGGACTAGCGGGAGTCAATGAGCAGTTCTTC
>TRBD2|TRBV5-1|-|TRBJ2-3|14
CASTTSGITDTQYF
TGCGCCAGCACGACTAGCGGGATAACAGATACGCAGTATTTT
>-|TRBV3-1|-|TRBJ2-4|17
CASSQGLEARAKNIQYF
TGTGCCAGCAGCCAAGGTTTGGAGGCCCGAGCCAAAAACATTCAGTACTTC
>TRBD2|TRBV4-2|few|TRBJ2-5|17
CASSRGLAGNPGETQYF
TGTGCCAGCAGTCGAGGGCTAGCGGGAAACCCCGGGGAGACCCAGTACTTC
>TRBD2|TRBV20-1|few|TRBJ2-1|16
CSASSGRLSSYNEQFF
TGCAGTGCTTCTAGCGGGAGGCTTTCCTCCTACAATGAGCAGTTCTTC
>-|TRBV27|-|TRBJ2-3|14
CASSWHPSTDTQYF
TGTGCCAGCAGTTGGCACCCTAGCACAGATACGCAGTATTTT
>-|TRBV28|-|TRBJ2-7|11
CASTSRYEQYF
TGTGCCAGCACTTCAAGGTACGAGCAGTACTTC
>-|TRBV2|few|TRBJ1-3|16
CASTLRARRSGNTIYF
TGTGCCAGCACCTTACGGGCTCGAAGGTCTGGAAACACCATATATTTT